The following is a T cell receptor beta chain sequence with its context. Its specificity is not known. V was clipped by 4 bases and J by 0 bases, with 11 bases between them. Germline V gene lookup returns CDR1 SGDLS and CDR2 YYNGEE. The CDR3 contains 14 residues. This record belongs to a study of T cell responses to AZD1222 COVID-19 vaccine. Study results and limitations: Per reports, nearly half of all spike-specific TCRs target regions that are unmutated in variants. Possibly, clonal diversity was underestimated; donors were largely white British and included more females. Baseline seropositivity occurred in only a handful of AZD1222 recipients. Spike as a whole was targeted by vaccine-associated CD4 TCRs, dominant at 160-218 and 743-854.

Repertoires were generated with immunoSEQ multiplex PCR, while TCRdb's copy carries only in-frame clones and drops some. The top ten hold around 5.9% of the sample, which has about 110,000 clones, approximately 90% seen once. This chain uses TRBV9 with TRBJ2-7, with D perhaps TRBD1 or TRBD2 (6 bases each). The sequence was obtained from an adult who received the AZD1222 COVID-19 vaccine. Sequencing was performed on peripheral blood, taken 28 days after the second AZD1222 dose. The CDR3 DNA is TGTGCCAGCAGCATAGGGGGGAGCTCCTACGAGCAGTACTTC. Amino acids: CASSIGGSSYEQYF.